The 27 T cell receptor beta chains presented below share a single source sample, sequenced in a study of early T cells in non-severe SARS-CoV-2 infection. TCRdb passed the 5' RACE reads through MiXCR, listing each CDR3 protein once. In the table there are under 90,000 distinct CDR3 sequences, 14% of which are singletons. The material sequenced was whole blood. The source of these receptors is an adult who was a healthcare worker with PCR-confirmed SARS-CoV-2 infection or an uninfected control (not recorded which).

This clonotype was counted a single time. The rearrangement joins TRBV18 to TRBJ2-7; D uncertain. V was trimmed by 0 bases and J by 2 bases, leaving 8 bases between them. Germline CDR1 KGHSH, CDR2 LQKENI. This CDR3 comprises 14 residues. The CDR3: CASSPPVTTYEQYF. In nucleotides, the CDR3 is TGTGCCAGCTCACCACCGGTTACAACCTACGAGCAGTACTTC.

This rearrangement joins TRBV19 to TRBJ2-3, with no clear D. Looked up from germline, CDR1 is LNHDA and CDR2 is SQIVND (reference sequence). Trimming removed 7 bases at V and 9 bases at J, with 20 bases between. The CDR3 is 14 amino acids. In DNA, the CDR3 is TGTGCCAGTAAGCTCCCCGGGTCGGGTACCACGCAGTATTTT. The encoded protein is CASKLPGSGTTQYF.

This clonotype was recorded many times. The rearrangement joins TRBV11-2 to TRBJ2-5; TRBD1 agrees at 9 bases. The V and J ends lost 4 bases and 1 base, in that order; junction bases with no gene match: 7. The CDR3 extends over 16 amino acids. Germline CDR1 SGHAT, CDR2 FQNNGV. This CDR3 is CASSSSRQGGQETQYF. The CDR3 DNA is TGTGCCAGCAGCTCTAGCCGACAGGGGGGCCAAGAGACCCAGTACTTC.

This rearrangement joins TRBV9 to TRBJ2-2, with D perhaps matching TRBD2 (5 bases). Germline lookup yields CDR1 SGDLS and CDR2 YYNGEE. V was pared by 0 bases and J by 5 bases, with 14 bases between. The CDR3 is 16 residues long. The CDR3 nucleotides read TGTGCCAGCAGCGTAGTCGGTGCTAGCTCAACCGGGGAGCTGTTTTTT. Translated, it gives CASSVVGASSTGELFF.

This clonotype has more than one count but fewer than ten. The rearrangement links TRBV5-1 to TRBJ2-1; TRBD2 aligns across 8 bases. The CDR3 is 15 amino acids. The V gene end was trimmed by 5 bases and the J gene end by 6 bases; junction bases not matched to a gene: 10. Looked up from germline, CDR1 is SGHRS and CDR2 is YFSETQ. In DNA form, the CDR3 reads TGCGCCAGCAGGCCACGGGGGGGCCAATTCAATGAGCAGTTCTTC. Amino acids: CASRPRGGQFNEQFF.

This clonotype has ten or more counts. This chain uses TRBV12-3 or TRBV12-4 with TRBJ1-4; 11 bases match TRBD1. The junction had 5 bases not matched to a gene; V was cut back by 5 bases and J by 6 bases. The length of the CDR3 is 15 residues. The CDR3 nucleotides read TGTGCCAGCAGTCTCGGGGACAGGGGGGATGAAAAACTGTTTTTT. Translating it yields CASSLGDRGDEKLFF.

The V call is TRBV15, the J call TRBJ2-1; a weak D match, TRBD2 (6 bases). Germline V gives CDR1 LNHNV, CDR2 YYDKDF (reference sequence). Trimming took 3 bases from V and 8 from J, leaving 11 bases between them. The CDR3 extends over 13 amino acids. The CDR3 bases are TGTGCCACCAGCAGGGAGGGTAACGATGAGCAGTTCTTC. Its translation is CATSREGNDEQFF.

This rearrangement joins TRBV28 to TRBJ1-2; 8 bases align to TRBD1. The V gene's germline CDR1 is MDHEN and CDR2 SYDVKM. The V segment lost 6 bases and the J segment 4 bases; nucleotides outside the gene matches: 16. The CDR3 is 17 amino acids. CDR3 coding DNA: TGTGCCAGCAGGAAAGATCGGGACAGGCGAACGGTCTATGGCTACACCTTC. Residues: CASRKDRDRRTVYGYTF.

V is TRBV28 and J is TRBJ2-7, with 7 bases fitting TRBD1. Germline lookup yields CDR1 MDHEN and CDR2 SYDVKM. The V and J ends lost 4 bases and 0 bases, in that order; junction bases with no gene match: 6. The length of the CDR3 is 15 residues. This CDR3 reads CASSSGQAISYEQYF. DNA of the CDR3: TGTGCCAGCAGTTCTGGACAGGCGATCTCCTACGAGCAGTACTTC.

CDR3 nucleotide sequence: TGTGCCAGCAGCTCGCCGTTCGATAGCAATCAGCCCCAGCATTTT. This gives the protein CASSSPFDSNQPQHF. V gene TRBV7-9 combines with J gene TRBJ1-5; D call uncertain. The CDR3 has 15 residues. Trimming removed 4 bases at V and 0 bases at J, with 10 bases between. Germline lookup yields CDR1 SEHNR and CDR2 FQNEAQ (reference sequence).

This clonotype was detected many times. The V call is TRBV9, the J call TRBJ2-2, with D perhaps TRBD2 (7 bases). CDR1 and CDR2 from the germline V gene are SGDLS and YYNGEE. V was cut by 2 bases and J by 0 bases, with 17 bases left in between. This CDR3 contains 18 residues. This CDR3 reads CASSVLAAGASNTGELFF. DNA for the CDR3: TGTGCCAGCAGCGTCCTCGCCGCGGGGGCCTCGAACACCGGGGAGCTGTTTTTT.

This clonotype was observed a few times. The J gene is TRBJ1-4, the V gene TRBV20-1; D not resolved. CDR1 DFQATT and CDR2 SNEGSKA come from the germline V gene (reference sequence). The CDR3 is 14 amino acids. The germline V and J ends were trimmed by 3 bases and 4 bases, with 12 bases remaining between them. The CDR3 loop is CSASGTEDNEKLFF. The CDR3, as DNA: TGCAGTGCTAGTGGTACGGAGGATAATGAAAAACTGTTTTTT.

This clonotype turned up a few times. This chain uses TRBV3-1 with TRBJ1-6, with D possibly being TRBD1 (5 bases). The CDR3 runs to 18 residues. Germline assignment: CDR1 LGHDT and CDR2 YNNKEL (reference sequence). V gave up 4 bases and J gave up 5 bases, with 21 bases separating them. The CDR3 loop reads CASSRGVALPTNNSPLHF. The CDR3, as DNA: TGTGCCAGCAGCCGAGGGGTTGCGTTGCCCACGAATAATTCACCCCTCCACTTT. Full variable domain (remainder filled in from reference TRBV3-1 and TRBJ1-6): DTAVSQTPKYLVTQMGNDKSIKCEQNLGHDTMYWYKQDSKKFLKIMFSYNNKELIINETVPNRFSPKSPDKAHLNLHINSLELGDSAVYFCASSRGVALPTNNSPLHFGNGTRLTVT.

This clonotype has only a few counts. This sequence joins TRBV6-5 and TRBJ2-1; TRBD2 is a possible D gene (7 bases). Trimming took 1 base from V and 4 from J, leaving 14 bases between them. The CDR3 runs 16 residues. Germline CDR1 reads MNHEY; CDR2 reads SVGAGI. The CDR3 loop is CASSYLLGGPYNEQFF. CDR3 sequence (DNA): TGTGCCAGCAGTTACTTGCTCGGGGGGCCGTACAATGAGCAGTTCTTC.

This clonotype showed up many times. The genes are TRBV15 and TRBJ2-3, with TRBD2 matching over 8 bases. This CDR3 region has 13 residues. Unmatched junction bases numbered 3, after V lost 7 bases and J lost 3 bases. Germline-derived CDR1 and CDR2 are LNHNV and YYDKDF (reference sequence). The CDR3 nucleotides are TGTGCCACCACGGGGGGGCAGACAGATACGCAGTATTTT. It yields the protein CATTGGQTDTQYF.

This clonotype has a count of ten or more. The chain links TRBV28 to TRBJ2-2; TRBD1 matches 11 bases. Germline loops: CDR1 MDHEN, CDR2 SYDVKM. CDR3 length: 16 residues. The junction had 6 bases not matched to a gene; V was cut back by 4 bases and J by 5 bases. CDR3 sequence (DNA): TGTGCCAGCAGTTCTGGACAGGGGGCCCCGACCGGGGAGCTGTTTTTT. Residues: CASSSGQGAPTGELFF.

A few counts support this clonotype. The chain couples TRBV6-5 to TRBJ2-2; D is undetermined. Per germline, CDR1 MNHEY and CDR2 SVGAGI. The CDR3 spans 13 residues. With 3 bases removed from V and 8 bases from J, the gap between germline ends came to 10 bases. CDR3 residues: CASSYPLAGELFF. CDR3 coding DNA: TGTGCCAGCAGTTATCCCTTGGCTGGGGAGCTGTTTTTT.

This clonotype has more than one count but fewer than ten. For the CDR3, the DNA is TGTGCCAGCAGCTTAGCCCTAATTACGGCCTACGAGCAGTACTTC. This codes for CASSLALITAYEQYF. The genes are TRBV11-2 and TRBJ2-7; D gene unclear. The CDR3 length is 15 residues. Trimming removed 1 base from V and 2 bases from J, with 12 bases in between. The germline CDR1 and CDR2 sequences are SGHAT and FQNNGV.

The gene calls are TRBV24-1 and TRBJ2-2; maybe TRBD2 (6 bases). The CDR3 is made up of 15 amino acids. CDR1 is KGHDR, CDR2 SFDVKD, per germline. V gave up 8 bases and J gave up 2 bases, with 14 bases separating them. CDR3 sequence reads: CATTSQAGNTGELFF. CDR3 sequence (DNA): TGTGCCACCACAAGCCAGGCGGGAAACACCGGGGAGCTGTTTTTT.

This clonotype has only a few counts. The chain has TRBV27 and TRBJ1-3, with D maybe TRBD1 (5 bases). From germline, CDR1 is MNHEY and CDR2 SMNVEV (reference sequence). Trimming took 2 bases from V and 4 from J, leaving 9 bases between them. The CDR3 sequence is 14 residues long. The CDR3 sequence is CASSLGGAGNTIYF. DNA of the CDR3: TGTGCCAGCAGTTTAGGCGGGGCCGGAAACACCATATATTTT.

This chain links TRBV11-2 with TRBJ2-2, with D uncertain. With 3 bases removed from V and 3 bases from J, the gap between germline ends came to 5 bases. Germline loops: CDR1 SGHAT, CDR2 FQNNGV. This CDR3 region has 13 residues. This CDR3 is CASSFGHTGELFF. The CDR3 bases are TGTGCCAGCAGCTTCGGACACACCGGGGAGCTGTTTTTT.

V gene TRBV6-1 combines with J gene TRBJ2-7; D is uncertain. CDR3 length: 15 amino acids. V gave up 0 bases and J gave up 4 bases, with 13 bases separating them. CDR1 and CDR2 from the germline V gene are MNHNS and SASEGT. The CDR3 region is CASSEAPGFAYEQYF. CDR3 nucleotide sequence: TGTGCCAGCAGTGAAGCCCCGGGTTTTGCTTACGAGCAGTACTTC.

This clonotype appeared a few times. The chain has TRBV7-8 and TRBJ1-2; no firm D call. V lost 4 bases and J lost 4, with 10 bases in between. The CDR3 loop spans 13 amino acids. Per germline, CDR1 SGHVS and CDR2 FQNEAQ. The DNA for the CDR3 is TGTGCCAGCAGCTCTAGACTGCCCTATGGCTACACCTTC. Protein sequence: CASSSRLPYGYTF.

The chain links TRBV7-2 to TRBJ2-3; 7 bases align to TRBD2. The V gene's germline CDR1 is SGHTA and CDR2 FQGNSA. The J segment lost 0 bases and the V segment lost 6 bases, leaving 6 bases of the junction unmatched. The CDR3 has 15 residues. Here the CDR3 reads CASSRSGVSTDTQYF. DNA of the CDR3: TGTGCCAGCAGTAGAAGCGGGGTTAGCACAGATACGCAGTATTTT.

This clonotype was seen a handful of times. J is TRBJ2-5 and V is TRBV7-2; D is unclear. Germline V gene sequence: CDR1 SGHTA, CDR2 FQGNSA. Trimming stripped 5 bases from V and 0 bases from J, with 1 base between. This CDR3 has 11 amino acids. The DNA of the CDR3 is TGTGCCAGCAGCGACCAAGAGACCCAGTACTTC. Translating it yields CASSDQETQYF.

This clonotype showed up many times. The chain has TRBV6-4 and TRBJ1-1, with D possibly being TRBD1 (5 bases). The CDR3 has 14 amino acids. Trimming removed 4 bases from V and 4 bases from J, with 13 bases in between. The germline V gene encodes CDR1 MRHNA and CDR2 SNTAGT. The CDR3 region is CASSATSGGTEAFF. DNA of the CDR3: TGTGCCAGCAGTGCCACCTCCGGGGGCACTGAAGCTTTCTTT.

The table lists this clonotype with many counts. Written as DNA, the CDR3 is TGTGCCAGCAGCCCAGACAGGGCCGGGGCCAACGTCCTGACTTTC. Translation gives CASSPDRAGANVLTF. This chain connects TRBV6-7 to TRBJ2-6; 7 bases map to TRBD1. TRBV6-7 is classed as an ORF, of uncertain function. V was pared by 6 bases and J by 4 bases, with 6 bases of the junction left unmatched. The CDR3 has 15 amino acids.